Listed here are 27 T cell receptor beta chains from one sample, sequenced in a study of cytomegalovirus exposure and HLA in healthy donors. A multiplex PCR was run with 60 Vbeta primers and 13 Jbeta primers. Generated by immunoSEQ multiplex PCR, the TCRdb table keeps only in-frame clones and is missing some. The repertoire consists of around 90,000 clones, with approximately 72% occurring once and the leading ten covering about 3%. Sequencing was done on a sample of PBMCs. The receptor source for this set is a middle-aged woman in good health and CMV-seronegative.

This clone occurred a few times. The V and J genes are TRBV5-6 and TRBJ2-7, with D possibly matching TRBD2 (6 bases). The V and J ends lost 2 bases and 2 bases respectively, with 8 bases between them. This CDR3 has 13 residues. The germline CDR1 and CDR2 sequences are SGHDT and YYEEEE. The CDR3 sequence: CASSLGTPYEQYF. The CDR3 DNA reads as TGTGCCAGCAGCTTAGGGACTCCCTACGAGCAGTACTTC.

J is TRBJ1-1 and V is TRBV5-1; D gene unclear. The germline CDR1 and CDR2 sequences are SGHRS and YFSETQ. Between the trimmed V and J ends, which lost 1 base and 7 bases, there was a span of 5 bases. The CDR3 has 11 amino acids. The CDR3 DNA is TGCGCCAGCAGCTTGACAGATGAAGCTTTCTTT. It codes for CASSLTDEAFF.

A few counts support this clone. The rearrangement joins TRBV7-2 to TRBJ1-1, with D perhaps matching TRBD1 (5 bases). Trimming removed 5 bases at V and 7 bases at J, with 11 bases between. This CDR3 comprises 12 residues. CDR1 is SGHTA and CDR2 is FQGNSA in the germline V gene. The CDR3 spells CASSPGRGEAFF. DNA for the CDR3: TGTGCCAGCAGCCCTGGGAGGGGTGAAGCTTTCTTT.

This clone is labeled medium-sized. The V gene is TRBV28, the J gene TRBJ1-1; 8 bases fit TRBD1. In germline, CDR1 is MDHEN, CDR2 SYDVKM. The V gene end was trimmed by 4 bases and the J gene end by 0 bases; junction bases not matched to a gene: 4. CDR3 size: 15 residues. CDR3 protein: CASSSWTGMNTEAFF. DNA of the CDR3: TGTGCCAGCAGTTCCTGGACAGGGATGAACACTGAAGCTTTCTTT. Drawing the rest from reference TRBV28 and TRBJ1-1, the complete variable domain is DVKVTQSSRYLVKRTGEKVFLECVQDMDHENMFWYRQDPGLGLRLIYFSYDVKMKEKGDIPEGYSVSREKKERFSLILESASTNQTSMYLCASSSWTGMNTEAFFGQGTRLTVV.

This clone was seen more than once but under ten times. The chain combines TRBV19 with TRBJ2-5; 7 positions match TRBD1. J gave up 4 bases and V 5 bases, and 16 bases lay outside the gene matches. Germline values: CDR1 LNHDA, CDR2 SQIVND (reference sequence). The CDR3 length is 17 residues. The CDR3, as DNA: TGTGCCAGTAGTCGAACGAGGAGTCAGGGGGTAGGAGAGACCCAGTACTTC. Residues: CASSRTRSQGVGETQYF.

The chain links TRBV19 to TRBJ1-1; D unresolved. The germline V gene encodes CDR1 LNHDA and CDR2 SQIVND (reference sequence). Trimming pared 5 bases from V and 11 bases from J, leaving 15 bases between. The CDR3 sequence is 12 residues long. CDR3 loop: CASSPPSPKAFF. CDR3 in DNA: TGTGCCAGTAGTCCCCCGAGCCCGAAGGCTTTCTTT. The full variable domain, completed using reference TRBV19 and TRBJ1-1, is DGGITQSPKYLFRKEGQNVTLSCEQNLNHDAMYWYRQDPGQGLRLIYYSQIVNDFQKGDIAEGYSVSREKKESFPLTVTSAQKNPTAFYLCASSPPSPKAFFGQGTRLTVV.

This clone was counted only a few times. The chain recombines TRBV9 with TRBJ1-3; tentatively, D is TRBD1 (6 bases). The CDR3 sequence is 17 residues long. Germline CDR1 reads SGDLS; CDR2 reads YYNGEE. V was trimmed by 2 bases and J by 2 bases, leaving 17 bases between them. The CDR3 region has the DNA TGTGCCAGCAGCGTGCTAAACCGGCAGGGGACTGGAAACACCATATATTTT. It specifies CASSVLNRQGTGNTIYF. The whole variable domain, remainder taken from reference TRBV9 and TRBJ1-3, is DSGVTQTPKHLITATGQRVTLRCSPRSGDLSVYWYQQSLDQGLQFLIQYYNGEERAKGNILERFSAQQFPDLHSELNLSSLELGDSALYFCASSVLNRQGTGNTIYFGEGSWLTVV.

The chain uses TRBV7-8 and TRBJ2-7; the match to TRBD2 covers 7 bases. V was clipped by 5 bases and J by 0 bases; unmatched bases: 4. Per germline, CDR1 SGHVS and CDR2 FQNEAQ. CDR3 length equals 14 residues. CDR3: CASSISGSSYEQYF. The CDR3 DNA sequence: TGTGCCAGCAGCATTAGCGGGTCCTCCTACGAGCAGTACTTC.

V gene TRBV14 combines with J gene TRBJ2-1; TRBD2 matches at 12 bases. Germline V gene sequence: CDR1 SGHDN, CDR2 FVKESK. Trimming at V came to 3 bases and at J to 4 bases, leaving 13 bases not matched to a gene. CDR3 length equals 19 residues. CDR3 residues: CASSQTSGRALRWYNEQFF. The CDR3 nucleotides read TGTGCCAGCAGCCAGACTAGCGGGAGAGCTCTTAGGTGGTACAATGAGCAGTTCTTC.

The chain has TRBV19 and TRBJ2-1; 7 bases match TRBD2. The V gene's germline CDR1 is LNHDA and CDR2 SQIVND (reference sequence). The CDR3 covers 15 residues. The ends lost 0 bases at V and 4 bases at J; junction bases unmatched: 3. The CDR3 loop is CASSIDRDYYNEQFF. CDR3 sequence (DNA): TGTGCCAGTAGTATAGATCGGGACTATTACAATGAGCAGTTCTTC.

The rearrangement uses TRBV14 and TRBJ2-3; possible D gene TRBD1, 5 bases. V was cut by 4 bases and J by 1 base, with 12 bases left in between. Germline CDR1 and CDR2: SGHDN and FVKESK. The CDR3 has 15 amino acids. DNA for the CDR3: TGTGCCAGCAGCCCGCCGACAGAGGGCACAGATACGCAGTATTTT. This translates into CASSPPTEGTDTQYF.

The rearrangement uses TRBV19 and TRBJ2-4, with 9 bases aligning to TRBD1. Germline-derived CDR1 and CDR2 are LNHDA and SQIVND (reference sequence). The CDR3 consists of 18 residues. With 5 bases clipped from V and 0 bases from J, the junction kept 11 bases outside the gene matches. The CDR3 sequence: CASSRRTGVIGAKNIQYF. DNA of the CDR3: TGTGCCAGTAGTCGTCGGACAGGGGTGATCGGAGCCAAAAACATTCAGTACTTC.

Comment on this clone: This specimen includes other DNA sequences encoding the same CDR3. V usage is TRBV5-4 and J usage is TRBJ1-1; D gene ambiguous. Trimming removed 1 base from V and 0 bases from J, with 7 bases in between. Germline V CDR1 and CDR2: SGHNT, YYREEE (reference sequence). The CDR3 consists of 14 residues. The chain's CDR3 is CASSLPGLNTEAFF. CDR3 DNA: TGTGCCAGCAGCTTGCCCGGTCTGAACACTGAAGCTTTCTTT.

The chain has TRBV19 and TRBJ2-5; 7 nucleotides match TRBD2. With 5 bases clipped from V and 9 bases from J, the junction kept 12 bases outside the gene matches. This CDR3 comprises 14 residues. Germline CDR1 and CDR2: LNHDA and SQIVND (reference sequence). The CDR3 loop is CASSFAGERPAQYF. The CDR3 DNA follows: TGTGCCAGTAGTTTCGCGGGAGAAAGGCCGGCCCAGTACTTC. Using reference TRBV19 and TRBJ2-5 for the parts outside the CDR3, the full variable domain is DGGITQSPKYLFRKEGQNVTLSCEQNLNHDAMYWYRQDPGQGLRLIYYSQIVNDFQKGDIAEGYSVSREKKESFPLTVTSAQKNPTAFYLCASSFAGERPAQYFGPGTRLLVL.

The chain joins TRBV5-1 to TRBJ2-7; 7 bases line up with TRBD1. V lost 0 bases and J lost 7; bases outside the gene matches: 7. Germline CDR1 and CDR2: SGHRS and YFSETQ. CDR3 length: 14 amino acids. The CDR3 region has the DNA TGCGCCAGCAGCTTGGACAGGGGCCGGCAGGAGCAGTACTTC. Amino acid sequence: CASSLDRGRQEQYF.

The chain joins TRBV6-5 to TRBJ1-1; 7 nucleotides line up with TRBD1. This CDR3 has 12 amino acids. With 6 bases clipped from V and 6 bases from J, the junction kept 4 bases outside the gene matches. Germline CDR1 and CDR2: MNHEY and SVGAGI. CDR3 region: CASRPQGSEAFF. In DNA form, the CDR3 reads TGTGCCAGCAGACCACAGGGGTCTGAAGCTTTCTTT.

This chain connects TRBV6-6 to TRBJ2-7; 9 positions agree with TRBD1. The ends lost 6 bases at V and 5 bases at J; junction bases unmatched: 8. The germline V gene has CDR1 MNHNY and CDR2 SVGAGI (reference sequence). This CDR3 has 14 amino acids. CDR3 loop: CASRNSGQGHEQYF. CDR3 nucleotide sequence: TGTGCCAGCAGAAACTCGGGACAGGGACACGAGCAGTACTTC.

The CDR3 DNA follows: TGTGCCAGCAGTACACACAGGGGCTACGAGCAGTACTTC. Translated: CASSTHRGYEQYF. The chain carries TRBV6-6 and TRBJ2-7, with 7 positions matching TRBD1. This CDR3 contains 13 residues. V was clipped by 5 bases and J by 3 bases; unmatched bases: 4. Germline CDR1 MNHNY, CDR2 SVGAGI (reference sequence).

The chain has TRBV6-5 and TRBJ2-7; D remains unclear. Germline values: CDR1 MNHEY, CDR2 SVGAGI. Trimming took off 4 bases at V and 3 bases at J, with 16 bases between the two ends. The CDR3 has 15 amino acids. The CDR3: CASSWSGAFLYEQYF. In DNA form, the CDR3 reads TGTGCCAGCAGTTGGTCCGGTGCGTTTCTCTACGAGCAGTACTTC.

The chain joins TRBV11-3 to TRBJ2-5, with D tentatively TRBD1 (6 bases). Per germline, CDR1 SGHNT and CDR2 YENEEA. The CDR3 length is 14 residues. V was cut by 4 bases and J by 4 bases, with 13 bases left in between. The CDR3 loop is CASSSHPQGETQYF. CDR3 DNA sequence: TGTGCCAGCAGCTCCCACCCACAGGGAGAGACCCAGTACTTC. Full variable domain (rest looked up from reference TRBV11-3 and TRBJ2-5): EAGVVQSPRYKIIEKKQPVAFWCNPISGHNTLYWYLQNLGQGPELLIRYENEEAVDDSQLPKDRFSAERLKGVDSTLKIQPAELGDSAVYLCASSSHPQGETQYFGPGTRLLVL.

The chain employs TRBV13 and TRBJ2-5; 7 positions match TRBD2. Trimming removed 3 bases from V and 4 bases from J; junction bases left unmatched: 5. The CDR3 covers 14 residues. The V gene's germline CDR1 is PRHDT and CDR2 FYEKMQ (reference sequence). CDR3 DNA: TGTGCCAGCAGCTTCGGCGGGAGATTAGAGACCCAGTACTTC. This codes for CASSFGGRLETQYF. Based on the CDR3 plus reference TRBV13 and TRBJ2-5, the full variable domain is AAGVIQSPRHLIKEKRETATLKCYPIPRHDTVYWYQQGPGQDPQFLISFYEKMQSDKGSIPDRFSAQQFSDYHSELNMSSLELGDSALYFCASSFGGRLETQYFGPGTRLLVL.

Notes on this clone: Distinct nucleotide sequences in the sample also encode this CDR3. The chain recombines TRBV27 with TRBJ2-1, with TRBD2 identical over 8 bases. Unmatched junction bases numbered 9, after V lost 1 base and J lost 7 bases. The germline gives CDR1 MNHEY, CDR2 SMNVEV (reference sequence). There are 16 residues in the CDR3. In nucleotides, the CDR3 is TGTGCCAGCAGTTTATTGACCAGCGGGAGACCGAATGAGCAGTTCTTC. Translating it yields CASSLLTSGRPNEQFF.

V usage is TRBV27 and J usage is TRBJ1-5; tentatively, D is TRBD1 (5 bases). The CDR3 is 15 amino acids. Trimming cost V 2 bases and J 6 bases, with 14 bases left between them. CDR1 and CDR2 (germline): MNHEY, SMNVEV (reference sequence). Written as DNA, the CDR3 is TGTGCCAGCAGTTTAGGAAGGGCAGGGTCTCAGCCCCAGCATTTT. Translating gives CASSLGRAGSQPQHF.

The V gene is TRBV13, the J gene TRBJ1-1; D might be TRBD1 (6 bases). The ends were cut back, 5 bases at V and 8 bases at J, with 21 bases in the middle. This CDR3 is built from 15 residues. CDR1 and CDR2 (germline): PRHDT, FYEKMQ (reference sequence). CDR3 sequence (DNA): TGTGCCAGCAGCCAACAACAGGGACGGGGAAGGGAAGCTTTCTTT. Translating gives CASSQQQGRGREAFF.

V gene TRBV6-5 combines with J gene TRBJ2-1; 8 nucleotides match TRBD2. This CDR3 spans 15 amino acids. CDR1 and CDR2 from the germline V gene are MNHEY and SVGAGI. The trim removed 5 bases at V and 1 base at J, leaving 4 bases unmatched. CDR3 DNA: TGTGCCAGCAGTGCCGGGACTAGTTCCTACAATGAGCAGTTCTTC. Its translation is CASSAGTSSYNEQFF.

This clone was observed a few times. The CDR3 spells CASRGNEQYF. The DNA of the CDR3 is TGTGCCAGCCGAGGGAACGAGCAGTACTTC. The rearrangement joins TRBV2 to TRBJ2-7; TRBD2 is a possible D gene (5 bases). Germline CDR1 reads SNHLY; CDR2 reads FYNNEI. The CDR3 is 10 amino acids. The V and J ends lost 8 bases and 5 bases respectively, with 7 bases between them.

This clone was observed a handful of times. The rearrangement uses TRBV6-1 and TRBJ2-2; D is undetermined. Germline CDR1 MNHNS, CDR2 SASEGT. Trimming removed 5 bases from V and 3 bases from J, with 7 bases in between. This CDR3 spans 13 amino acids. The chain's CDR3 is CASSPSYTGELFF. In nucleotides, the CDR3 is TGTGCCAGCAGTCCGTCGTACACCGGGGAGCTGTTTTTT.